The T cell receptor (beta chain) under discussion was sequenced for a study of molecular identifiers for immune sequencing clone quantification. The study, taken as a whole, reports: More than 98% of effector molecules, versus under 1% of naive-cell molecules, belonged to clones above 20 RNA copies.

TCRdb reanalysed the PCR reads using MiXCR and keeps one entry per CDR3 protein. The sample yields around 2,500 distinct CDR3 sequences, over 15% seen once. Only a few counts were recorded for this clonotype. Its matching antigen is unknown. V lost 3 bases, J lost 4 bases, and 7 bases stayed unmatched. The CDR3 extends over 16 amino acids. Germline V gives CDR1 KGHDR, CDR2 SFDVKD. J is TRBJ2-5 and V is TRBV24-1, with 10 positions matching TRBD1. This receptor was identified in a human donor in good health. Some libraries in this study had Jurkat cell RNA spiked in. Sequenced sample: naive CD8+ T cells from blood, with Jurkat cell RNA spiked in. The subset is: FACS-sorted CD8+CD4-CCR7+CD45RA+ naive T cells. CDR3: CATSDPGQGDGETQYF. The DNA of the CDR3 is TGTGCCACCAGTGATCCAGGACAGGGGGATGGAGAGACCCAGTACTTC.